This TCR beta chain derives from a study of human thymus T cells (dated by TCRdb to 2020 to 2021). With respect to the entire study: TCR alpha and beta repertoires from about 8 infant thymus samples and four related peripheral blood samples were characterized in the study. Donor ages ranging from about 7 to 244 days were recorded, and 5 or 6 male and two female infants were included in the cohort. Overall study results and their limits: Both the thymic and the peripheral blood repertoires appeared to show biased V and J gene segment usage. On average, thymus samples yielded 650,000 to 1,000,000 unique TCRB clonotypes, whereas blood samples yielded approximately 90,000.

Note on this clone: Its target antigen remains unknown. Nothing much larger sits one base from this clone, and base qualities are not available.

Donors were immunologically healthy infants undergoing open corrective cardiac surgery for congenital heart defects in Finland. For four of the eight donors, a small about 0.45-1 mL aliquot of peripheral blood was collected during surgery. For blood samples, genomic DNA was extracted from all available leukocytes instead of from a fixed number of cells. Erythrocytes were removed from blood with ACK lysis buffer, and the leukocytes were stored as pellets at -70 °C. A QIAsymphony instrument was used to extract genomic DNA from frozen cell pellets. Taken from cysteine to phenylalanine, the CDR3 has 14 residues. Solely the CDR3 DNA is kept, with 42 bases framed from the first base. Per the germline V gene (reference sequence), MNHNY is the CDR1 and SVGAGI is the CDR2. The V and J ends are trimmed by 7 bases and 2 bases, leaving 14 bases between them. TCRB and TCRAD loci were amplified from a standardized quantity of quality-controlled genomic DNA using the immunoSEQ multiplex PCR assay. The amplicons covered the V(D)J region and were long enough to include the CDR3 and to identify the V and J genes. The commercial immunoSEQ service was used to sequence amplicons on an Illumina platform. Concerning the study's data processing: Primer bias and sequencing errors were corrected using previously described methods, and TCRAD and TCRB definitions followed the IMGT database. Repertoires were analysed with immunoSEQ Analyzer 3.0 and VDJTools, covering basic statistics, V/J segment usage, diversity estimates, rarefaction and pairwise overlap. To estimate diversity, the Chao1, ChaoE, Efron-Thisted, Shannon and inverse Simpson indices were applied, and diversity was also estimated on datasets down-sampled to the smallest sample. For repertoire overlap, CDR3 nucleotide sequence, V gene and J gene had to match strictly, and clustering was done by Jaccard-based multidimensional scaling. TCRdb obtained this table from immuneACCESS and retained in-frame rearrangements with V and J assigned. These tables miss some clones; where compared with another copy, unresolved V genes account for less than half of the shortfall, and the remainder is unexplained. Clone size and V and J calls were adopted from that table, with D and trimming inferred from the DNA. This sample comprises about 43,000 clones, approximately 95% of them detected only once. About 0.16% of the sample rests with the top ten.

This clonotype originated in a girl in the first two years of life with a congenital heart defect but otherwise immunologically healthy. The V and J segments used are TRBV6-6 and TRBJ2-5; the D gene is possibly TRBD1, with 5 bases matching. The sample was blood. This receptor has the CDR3 CASTPPGSQETQYF. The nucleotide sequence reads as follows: TGTGCCAGCACCCCCCCAGGGTCGCAAGAGACCCAGTACTTC.